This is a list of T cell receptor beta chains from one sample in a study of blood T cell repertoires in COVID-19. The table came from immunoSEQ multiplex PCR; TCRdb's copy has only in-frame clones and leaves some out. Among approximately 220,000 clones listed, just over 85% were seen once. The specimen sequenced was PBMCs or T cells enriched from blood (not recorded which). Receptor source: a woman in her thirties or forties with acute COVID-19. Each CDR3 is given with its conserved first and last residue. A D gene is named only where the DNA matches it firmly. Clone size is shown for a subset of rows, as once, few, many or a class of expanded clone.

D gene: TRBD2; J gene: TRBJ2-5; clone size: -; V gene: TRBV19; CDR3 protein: CASSTRRLAGAQETQYF; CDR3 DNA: TGTGCCAGTAGTACCAGACGGCTAGCGGGGGCACAAGAGACCCAGTACTTC
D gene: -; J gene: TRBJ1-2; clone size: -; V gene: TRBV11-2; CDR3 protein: CASSVGFGSAYGYTF; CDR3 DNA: TGTGCCAGCAGCGTCGGCTTTGGGAGTGCCTATGGCTACACCTTC
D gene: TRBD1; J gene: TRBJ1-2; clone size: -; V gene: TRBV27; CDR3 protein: CASSYSRDRVRYTF; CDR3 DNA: TGTGCCAGCAGTTACTCCCGGGACAGGGTTCGCTACACCTTC
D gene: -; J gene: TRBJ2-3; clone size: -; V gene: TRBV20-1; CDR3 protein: CSASFARTDTQYF; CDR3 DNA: TGCAGTGCTAGTTTCGCCAGAACAGATACGCAGTATTTT
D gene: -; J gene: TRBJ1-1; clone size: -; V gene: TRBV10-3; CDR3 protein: CAISDGGQVEAFF; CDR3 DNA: TGTGCCATCAGTGACGGGGGGCAGGTTGAAGCTTTCTTT
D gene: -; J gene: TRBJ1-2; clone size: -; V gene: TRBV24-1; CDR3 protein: CATSDPRVYGYTF; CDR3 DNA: TGTGCCACCAGTGATCCGCGAGTATATGGCTACACCTTC
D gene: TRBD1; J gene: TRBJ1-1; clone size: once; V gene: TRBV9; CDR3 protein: CASSAGGMNTEAFF; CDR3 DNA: TGTGCCAGCAGCGCAGGGGGGATGAACACTGAAGCTTTCTTT
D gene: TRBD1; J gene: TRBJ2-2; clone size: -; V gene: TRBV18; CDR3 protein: CASSSGQGDTGELFF; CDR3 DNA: TGTGCCAGCTCGTCTGGACAGGGAGACACCGGGGAGCTGTTTTTT
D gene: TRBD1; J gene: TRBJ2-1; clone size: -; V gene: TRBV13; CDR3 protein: CASSGSRQGYNEQFF; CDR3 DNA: TGTGCCAGCAGCGGTTCGAGACAGGGGTACAATGAGCAGTTCTTC
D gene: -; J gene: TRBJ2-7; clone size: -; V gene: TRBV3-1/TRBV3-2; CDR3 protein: CASSQEQVSSYEQYF; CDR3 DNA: TGTGCCAGCAGCCAAGAACAGGTCAGCTCCTACGAGCAGTACTTC
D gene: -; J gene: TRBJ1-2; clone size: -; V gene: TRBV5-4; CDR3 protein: CASSLPDYGYTF; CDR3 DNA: TGTGCCAGCAGCTTGCCAGATTATGGCTACACCTTC
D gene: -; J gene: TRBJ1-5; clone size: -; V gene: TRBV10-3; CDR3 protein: CANPDSLMYSNQPQHF; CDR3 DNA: TGTGCCAACCCGGACAGCCTTATGTATAGCAATCAGCCCCAGCATTTT
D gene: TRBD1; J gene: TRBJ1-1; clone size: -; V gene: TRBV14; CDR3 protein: CASSQAQGGARAFF; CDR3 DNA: TGTGCCAGCAGCCAAGCCCAGGGGGGCGCCCGGGCTTTCTTT
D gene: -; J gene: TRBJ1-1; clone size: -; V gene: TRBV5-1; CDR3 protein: CASSSDPTGQGTEAFF; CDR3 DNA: TGCGCCAGCAGCTCCGACCCGACCGGTCAGGGCACTGAAGCTTTCTTT
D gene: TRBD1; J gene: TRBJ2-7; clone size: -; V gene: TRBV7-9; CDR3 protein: CASSPPGQGGEQYF; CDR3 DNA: TGTGCCAGCAGCCCCCCGGGACAGGGGGGCGAGCAGTACTTC
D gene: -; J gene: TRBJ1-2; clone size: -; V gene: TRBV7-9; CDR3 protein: CASSLDGGAYGYTF; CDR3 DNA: TGTGCCAGCAGCTTAGACGGAGGTGCATATGGCTACACCTTC
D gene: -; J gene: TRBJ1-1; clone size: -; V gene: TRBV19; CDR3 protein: CASRPRGPNTEAFF; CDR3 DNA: TGTGCCAGTAGGCCCAGGGGTCCCAACACTGAAGCTTTCTTT
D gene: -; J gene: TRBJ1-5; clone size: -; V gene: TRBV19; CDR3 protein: CASSIRGHNQPQHF; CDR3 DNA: TGTGCCAGTAGTATCCGGGGACATAATCAGCCCCAGCATTTT
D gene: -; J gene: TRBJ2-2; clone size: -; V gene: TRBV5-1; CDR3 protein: CASRKQDIGELFF; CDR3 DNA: TGCGCCAGCAGAAAGCAGGATATCGGGGAGCTGTTTTTT
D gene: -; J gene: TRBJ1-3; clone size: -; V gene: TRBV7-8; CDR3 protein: CASSLLLSGNTIYF; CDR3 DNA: TGTGCCAGCAGCTTACTCCTCTCTGGAAACACCATATATTTT
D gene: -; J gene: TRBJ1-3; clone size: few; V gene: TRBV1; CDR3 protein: CTSSQAPRVYGNTIYF; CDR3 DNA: TGCACCAGCAGCCAAGCTCCGAGGGTCTACGGAAACACCATATATTTT
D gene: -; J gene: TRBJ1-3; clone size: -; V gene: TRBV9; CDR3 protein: CASSARPGLDTIYF; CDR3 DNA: TGTGCCAGCAGCGCCCGACCGGGTCTGGACACCATATATTTT
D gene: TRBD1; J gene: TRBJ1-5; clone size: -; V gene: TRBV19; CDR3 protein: CASNPTGSGNQPQHF; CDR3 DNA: TGTGCCAGTAACCCGACAGGGTCGGGCAATCAGCCCCAGCATTTT
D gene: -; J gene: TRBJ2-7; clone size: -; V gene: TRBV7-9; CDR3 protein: CASSYDQVEQYF; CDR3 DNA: TGTGCCAGCAGCTACGATCAGGTCGAGCAGTACTTC
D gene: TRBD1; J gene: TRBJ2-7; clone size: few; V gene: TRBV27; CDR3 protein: CASSLAAGGTGSPREQYF; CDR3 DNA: TGTGCCAGCAGTCTAGCGGCTGGCGGGACAGGGTCCCCCCGCGAGCAGTACTTC
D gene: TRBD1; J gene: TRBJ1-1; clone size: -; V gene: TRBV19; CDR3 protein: CASTKKGTGGENTEAFF; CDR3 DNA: TGTGCCAGTACTAAGAAGGGGACAGGGGGCGAGAACACTGAAGCTTTCTTT
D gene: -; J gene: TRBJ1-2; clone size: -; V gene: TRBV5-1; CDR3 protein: CASSPTQGSKGYTF; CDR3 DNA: TGCGCCAGCAGCCCAACCCAGGGGTCGAAGGGCTACACCTTC
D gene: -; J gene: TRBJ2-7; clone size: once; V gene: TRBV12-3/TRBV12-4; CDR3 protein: CASSRDRSQQYF; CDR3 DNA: TGTGCCAGCAGTCGAGATAGGAGCCAGCAGTACTTC
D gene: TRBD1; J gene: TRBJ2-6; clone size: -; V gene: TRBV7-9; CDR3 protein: CASSSGQVLSGANVLTF; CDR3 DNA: TGTGCCAGCAGCTCGGGACAGGTTCTCTCTGGGGCCAACGTCCTGACTTTC
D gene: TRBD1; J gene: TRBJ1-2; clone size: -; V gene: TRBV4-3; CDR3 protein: CASSHRTGNGYTF; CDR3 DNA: TGCGCCAGCAGCCACAGGACAGGGAATGGCTACACCTTC
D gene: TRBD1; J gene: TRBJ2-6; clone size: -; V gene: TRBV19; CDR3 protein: CASSIQGTGAPGANVLTF; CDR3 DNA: TGTGCCAGTAGTATTCAAGGCACAGGGGCTCCTGGGGCCAACGTCCTGACTTTC
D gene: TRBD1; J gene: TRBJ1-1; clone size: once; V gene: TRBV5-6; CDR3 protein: CASSLRQGRNTEAFF; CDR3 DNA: TGTGCCAGCAGCCTCAGACAGGGGCGTAACACTGAAGCTTTCTTT
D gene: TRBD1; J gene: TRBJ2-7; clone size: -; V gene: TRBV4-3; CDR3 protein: CASSQDDRGTYEQYF; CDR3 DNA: TGCGCCAGCAGCCAAGACGACAGGGGGACCTACGAGCAGTACTTC
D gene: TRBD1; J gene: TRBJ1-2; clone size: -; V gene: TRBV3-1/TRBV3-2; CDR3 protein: CASRRTDRDGYTF; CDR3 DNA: TGTGCCAGCAGACGGACCGACAGGGATGGCTACACCTTC
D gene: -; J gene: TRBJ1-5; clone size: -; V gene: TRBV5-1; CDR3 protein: CASSLEAGDQPQHF; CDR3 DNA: TGCGCCAGCAGCTTGGAGGCAGGGGATCAGCCCCAGCATTTT
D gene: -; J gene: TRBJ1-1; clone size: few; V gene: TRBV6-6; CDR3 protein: CASSYSASTEAFF; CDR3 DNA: TGTGCCAGCAGTTATTCTGCGAGCACTGAAGCTTTCTTT
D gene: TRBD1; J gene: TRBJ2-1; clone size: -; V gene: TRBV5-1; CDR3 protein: CASSEGQGLGNEQFF; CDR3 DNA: TGCGCCAGCAGCGAGGGACAGGGTTTAGGCAATGAGCAGTTCTTC
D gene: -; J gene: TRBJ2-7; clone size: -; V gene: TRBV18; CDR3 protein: CASSPGASSYEQYF; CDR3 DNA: TGTGCCAGCTCACCAGGGGCCAGCTCCTACGAGCAGTACTTC
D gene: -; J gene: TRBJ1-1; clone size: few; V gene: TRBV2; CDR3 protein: CARDQGMNTEAFF; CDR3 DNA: TGTGCCAGGGACCAGGGGATGAACACTGAAGCTTTCTTT
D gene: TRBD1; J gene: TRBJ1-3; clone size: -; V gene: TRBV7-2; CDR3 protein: CASSAGTASGNTIYF; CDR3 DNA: TGTGCCAGCAGCGCCGGGACAGCCTCTGGAAACACCATATATTTT
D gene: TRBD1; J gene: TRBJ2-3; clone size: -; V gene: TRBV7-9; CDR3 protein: CASSSDRDNTDTQYF; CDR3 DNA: TGTGCCAGCAGCTCGGACAGGGATAATACAGATACGCAGTATTTT